This TCR beta chain was obtained from a study of T-cell reconstitution after alpha-beta-depleted transplantation in children. The study's findings and limits: Approximately two months post-transplant, alpha-beta T cells reportedly originated from several hundred expanded graft clones. Certain patients had high TCRbeta diversity at day 60, and it came from recipient T cells and thymic progenitors that survived. Diversity and T-cell counts at one year after transplant derived mostly from new T cells.

This clonotype was seen a handful of times. Its antigen is unknown. Unique molecular identifiers were used in preparing the TCRbeta library. In TCRdb, the PCR reads were re-called with MiXCR into one record per CDR3 protein. This repertoire shows about 420,000 distinct CDR3 sequences, 15% to 20% found once; its top ten account for 29%. The material was PBMCs, mostly from graft donor cells, obtained 360 days after TCRalphabeta/CD19-depleted stem cell transplant. This receptor was obtained from a boy in the first two years of life who had a stem cell transplant for Wiskott-Aldrich syndrome, so the T cells may come from the graft donor.

The CDR3, as DNA: TGTGCCAGCAGCTTAAGACAGGGGGTCCTCTACGAGCAGTACTTC. Translating it yields CASSLRQGVLYEQYF. The chain is built from TRBV7-9 and TRBJ2-7; 9 nucleotides align to TRBD1. CDR1 is SEHNR, CDR2 FQNEAQ, per germline (reference sequence). The CDR3 extends over 15 amino acids. The ends lost 2 bases at V and 3 bases at J; junction bases unmatched: 5.